This T cell receptor (beta chain) is from a study of blood T cells in healthy people across ages. A second 7 to 11 cycle PCR used barcoded and J-beta primers. TCRdb fed the 5' RACE reads into MiXCR, producing one record per CDR3 protein. The sample lists roughly 1,700,000 distinct CDR3 sequences; roughly 28% were seen once. The germline CDR1 and CDR2 sequences are SGHRS and YFSETQ. The CDR3 totals 14 residues. Unmatched junction bases numbered 5, after V lost 2 bases and J lost 5 bases. The chain recombines TRBV5-1 with TRBJ2-3; 7 bases line up with TRBD2. The sequence came from a woman aged 25 to 39 in good health. The sequenced sample was blood. CDR3 bases: TGCGCCAGCAGCTTACTAGCGACGGGAGATACGCAGTATTTT. Amino acids: CASSLLATGDTQYF.